A single sample is the source of the 8 T cell receptor beta chains below, sequenced in a study of beta chain features in type 1 diabetes. TCRB transcripts that were expressed got sequenced, as all of the isolated RNA had been reverse transcribed. TCRdb's table, derived via immunoSEQ multiplex PCR, lists solely in-frame clones and lacks some. The sample includes roughly 300,000 clones, around 7.6% seen only once; the top ten take around 0.44%. The sample taken for sequencing was central memory CD4+ T cells from blood. These receptors all stem from a young woman in good health.

The chain recombines TRBV27 with TRBJ2-5; possible D gene TRBD2, 6 bases. CDR3 length: 15 residues. V was shortened by 2 bases and J by 5 bases, with 15 bases between the two germline ends. Germline CDR1 and CDR2: MNHEY and SMNVEV (reference sequence). The CDR3 DNA follows: TGTGCCAGCAGTTTAGGGCCGGCGGGACGGGAGACCCAGTACTTC. Translating it yields CASSLGPAGRETQYF.

In this sample, this clone turned up a few times. The chain recombines TRBV4-2 with TRBJ2-3, with 15 bases matching TRBD2. The CDR3 spans 19 residues. V lost 5 bases and J lost 2; bases outside the gene matches: 11. Germline V CDR1 and CDR2: LGHNA, YNFKEQ. The CDR3 sequence is CASSSRTSGRGANTDTQYF. The CDR3 region has the DNA TGTGCCAGCAGCTCTCGGACTAGCGGGAGGGGGGCTAACACAGATACGCAGTATTTT.

This clone has a count of ten or more. The chain links TRBV28 to TRBJ2-1, with TRBD2 matching over 10 bases. The CDR3 extends over 14 amino acids. J lost 8 bases, V lost 3 bases, and 4 bases had no gene match. In germline, CDR1 is MDHEN, CDR2 SYDVKM. In nucleotides, the CDR3 is TGTGCCAGCAGTTTGAGCGGGAGGGAACATGAGCAGTTCTTC. Protein product: CASSLSGREHEQFF.

There are a few counts of this clone. This may arise from a read error, as a much more abundant clone is one base away. The chain combines TRBV11-1 with TRBJ2-3; D gene unclear. CDR3 length: 12 residues. V gave up 5 bases and J gave up 2 bases, with 5 bases separating them. Looked up from germline, CDR1 is SGHAT and CDR2 is FQDESV (reference sequence). The CDR3 DNA follows: TGTGCCAGCAGCCCAAACACAGATACGCAGTATTTT. It specifies CASSPNTDTQYF.

V usage is TRBV6-1 and J usage is TRBJ1-5; D not resolved. Germline V gene sequence: CDR1 MNHNS, CDR2 SASEGT. The CDR3 loop spans 13 amino acids. V was clipped by 11 bases and J by 0 bases, with 11 bases between them. Here the CDR3 reads CASRQTSNQPQHF. As DNA, the CDR3 is TGTGCCTCTAGGCAGACTAGCAATCAGCCCCAGCATTTT.

This clone came up a few times. The rearrangement uses TRBV19 and TRBJ1-4; TRBD1 aligns across 7 bases. Germline V gene sequence: CDR1 LNHDA, CDR2 SQIVND (reference sequence). The CDR3 runs 13 residues. V lost 6 bases to trimming and J lost 8 bases; unmatched junction nucleotides: 6. CDR3 amino acids: CASRTARGEKLFF. The CDR3 nucleotides are TGTGCCAGTAGAACGGCCAGGGGGGAAAAACTGTTTTTT. The entire variable domain, with the rest obtained from reference TRBV19 and TRBJ1-4, is as follows: DGGITQSPKYLFRKEGQNVTLSCEQNLNHDAMYWYRQDPGQGLRLIYYSQIVNDFQKGDIAEGYSVSREKKESFPLTVTSAQKNPTAFYLCASRTARGEKLFFGSGTQLSVL.

This clone appeared a few times. The chain couples TRBV5-1 to TRBJ2-7; TRBD1 is a possible D gene (6 bases). The CDR3 sequence is 15 residues long. Trimming shortened V by 4 bases and J by 2 bases, and 16 bases separated the two germline ends. Germline CDR1 reads SGHRS; CDR2 reads YFSETQ. CDR3 sequence: CASSHGQTLTYEQYF. The DNA for the CDR3 is TGCGCCAGCAGCCATGGACAGACTCTCACCTACGAGCAGTACTTC.

The chain combines TRBV7-9 with TRBJ2-5, with D possibly TRBD1 on 5 matching bases. Trimming took 3 bases from V and 2 from J, leaving 16 bases between them. The CDR3 sequence is 16 residues long. Per the germline V gene, CDR1 is SEHNR and CDR2 is FQNEAQ (reference sequence). The CDR3 sequence: CASSFSLRAGQETQYF. CDR3 in DNA: TGTGCCAGCAGCTTCAGTCTTCGGGCAGGGCAAGAGACCCAGTACTTC.